This paragraph reports one TCR beta chain. The entry originates in a study of blood T cell repertoires in COVID-19. This table comes from immunoSEQ multiplex PCR, and its TCRdb copy is limited to in-frame clones, with some not included. The sample has around 250,000 clones; 70% to 90% are singletons. CDR1 and CDR2 from the germline V gene are SGHTA and FQGNSA. The V and J ends lost 5 bases and 5 bases respectively, with 18 bases between them. This CDR3 has 15 residues. Specimen: PBMCs or T cells enriched from blood (not recorded which). The sequence derives from a man aged 18 to 29 who had recovered from COVID-19. The chain links TRBV7-2 to TRBJ1-1; D is ambiguous. CDR3 coding DNA: TGTGCCAGCAGCAAAAATCTTGAGGGAGGTACTGAAGCTTTCTTT. Encoded protein: CASSKNLEGGTEAFF.